Following are 26 T cell receptor beta chains from one sample sequenced in a study of OX40 agonist ivuxolimab in advanced cancers. The repertoire was sequenced with immunoSEQ multiplex PCR; TCRdb's copy has only in-frame clones and lacks some. The data contain fewer than 95,000 clones, roughly 85% of them singletons. The material was CD4+ or CD8+ T cells sorted from blood, obtained in a trial of the OX40 agonist ivuxolimab. These receptor sequences come from an adult with an advanced solid tumor such as melanoma, head and neck, liver or kidney cancer.

The chain uses TRBV5-1 and TRBJ2-1; D is possibly TRBD2 (6 bases). The CDR3 sequence is 14 residues long. From germline, CDR1 is SGHRS and CDR2 YFSETQ. With 4 bases removed from V and 10 bases from J, the gap between germline ends came to 18 bases. CDR3 residues: CASSQSRLSGEQFF. CDR3 in DNA: TGCGCCAGCAGCCAATCCCGCCTTAGCGGCGAGCAGTTCTTC.

The sample holds a few counts of this clone. This chain uses TRBV7-9 with TRBJ2-2; unclear D gene. Germline CDR1 is SEHNR and CDR2 is FQNEAQ (reference sequence). V gave up 7 bases and J gave up 0 bases, with 12 bases separating them. The CDR3 length is 15 residues. This CDR3 is CASNFLSSNTGELFF. CDR3 DNA sequence: TGTGCCAGCAACTTCCTATCCTCGAACACCGGGGAGCTGTTTTTT.

V and J are TRBV7-6 and TRBJ1-3; D not resolved. Germline V gives CDR1 SGHVS, CDR2 FNYEAQ. The V end was cut by 4 bases, the J end by 1 base, with 8 bases between. There are 14 residues in the CDR3. The CDR3, as DNA: TGTGCCAGCAGCTCCTCGGCGTCTGGAAACACCATATATTTT. Translated, it gives CASSSSASGNTIYF.

This clone was detected only once. The chain joins TRBV29-1 to TRBJ1-2; no clear D gene. This CDR3 comprises 12 residues. Deletions cut 6 bases from V and 4 bases from J, with 12 bases between. CDR1 is SQVTM and CDR2 is ANQGSEA in the germline V gene. The CDR3 spells CSVDTEAYGYTF. CDR3 nucleotides: TGCAGCGTGGATACAGAGGCCTATGGCTACACCTTC.

The chain joins TRBV10-3 to TRBJ1-3; no definite D call. V gave up 2 bases and J gave up 4 bases, with 6 bases separating them. Germline values: CDR1 ENHRY, CDR2 SYGVKD. The CDR3 consists of 13 residues. CDR3 sequence: CAISEGRGNTIYF. The CDR3 DNA sequence: TGTGCCATCAGTGAGGGCAGAGGAAACACCATATATTTT.

The rearrangement links TRBV7-2 to TRBJ2-1; TRBD2 matches 9 bases. The CDR3 is 14 amino acids. From germline, CDR1 is SGHTA and CDR2 FQGNSA. Germline trimming cut 8 bases from V and 10 bases from J; bases unmatched to any gene: 12. CDR3: CASLRGASGEEQFF. CDR3 in DNA: TGTGCCAGCTTAAGGGGGGCTAGCGGGGAGGAGCAGTTCTTC.

The chain employs TRBV5-1 and TRBJ1-1; 9 nucleotides match TRBD1. V shed 1 base, J shed 3 bases, and the junction held 7 bases outside the gene matches. CDR3 length: 16 amino acids. CDR1 is SGHRS, CDR2 YFSETQ, per germline. In nucleotides, the CDR3 is TGCGCCAGCAGCTTGACCACACAGGGGGCTTACACTGAAGCTTTCTTT. It specifies CASSLTTQGAYTEAFF.

V gene TRBV5-4 combines with J gene TRBJ2-3; tentative D call: TRBD1 (6 bases). The CDR3 is 16 residues long. Germline CDR1 reads SGHNT; CDR2 reads YYREEE (reference sequence). The V end lost 0 bases, the J end lost 2 bases, and 13 bases lay between the germline ends. CDR3 sequence reads: CASSLEQGPPTDTQYF. The DNA for the CDR3 is TGTGCCAGCAGCTTGGAACAGGGTCCTCCCACAGATACGCAGTATTTT.

The V call is TRBV7-8, the J call TRBJ2-2, with 12 bases matching TRBD2. Germline-derived CDR1 and CDR2 are SGHVS and FQNEAQ. The CDR3 is 17 amino acids. Unmatched junction bases numbered 2, after V lost 3 bases and J lost 0 bases. The CDR3 sequence: CASSLRLAGANTGELFF. CDR3 bases: TGTGCCAGCAGCTTGAGACTAGCGGGGGCGAACACCGGGGAGCTGTTTTTT.

The rearrangement uses TRBV6-5 and TRBJ1-2; possible D gene TRBD1, 5 bases. Between the trimmed V and J ends, which lost 0 bases and 4 bases, there was a span of 15 bases. This CDR3 has 16 amino acids. CDR1 and CDR2 from the germline V gene are MNHEY and SVGAGI. The CDR3 protein is CASSYSGTALGYGYTF. CDR3 DNA sequence: TGTGCCAGCAGTTACTCGGGGACCGCACTGGGCTATGGCTACACCTTC.

J is TRBJ2-3 and V is TRBV6-1; D is undetermined. The CDR3 consists of 14 residues. The germline V gene has CDR1 MNHNS and CDR2 SASEGT. V shed 2 bases and J shed 0 bases, with 6 bases lying between them. The CDR3 DNA sequence: TGTGCCAGCAGTGAAATGGGGAGCACAGATACGCAGTATTTT. This encodes CASSEMGSTDTQYF.

The chain has TRBV7-2 and TRBJ1-6; the D gene is possibly TRBD1 (5 bases). There are 16 residues in the CDR3. Deletions cut 0 bases from V and 6 bases from J, with 12 bases between. Germline V gene lookup returns CDR1 SGHTA and CDR2 FQGNSA. In DNA form, the CDR3 reads TGTGCCAGCAGCTTAGCGTCAGGCGGGGGTAATTCACCCCTCCACTTT. It is translated as CASSLASGGGNSPLHF.

The rearrangement uses TRBV12-5 and TRBJ2-1, with TRBD1 matching over 12 bases. Germline V CDR1 and CDR2: LGHNT, FRNRAP. This CDR3 has 14 residues. J gave up 8 bases and V 5 bases, and 4 bases lay outside the gene matches. For the CDR3, the DNA is TGTGCTAGTGGTCCGGGACAGGGGGCCTATGAGCAGTTCTTC. This sequence encodes CASGPGQGAYEQFF.

This clone came up a few times. This chain links TRBV5-6 with TRBJ1-2; 7 bases agree with TRBD1. Unmatched junction bases numbered 9, after V lost 1 base and J lost 0 bases. The CDR3 covers 17 residues. Per germline, CDR1 SGHDT and CDR2 YYEEEE. The CDR3 DNA reads as TGTGCCAGCAGCTTGTTGGGACAGCGGTTATCTAACTATGGCTACACCTTC. Amino acid sequence: CASSLLGQRLSNYGYTF.

V usage is TRBV4-1 and J usage is TRBJ1-5; D gene ambiguous. This CDR3 is built from 16 residues. The germline CDR1 and CDR2 sequences are MGHRA and YSYEKL. Trimming left V 0 bases short and J 2 bases short, with 11 bases between. CDR3 sequence (DNA): TGCGCCAGCAGCCAAGAGTATAGGTATGGCAATCAGCCCCAGCATTTT. Amino acid sequence: CASSQEYRYGNQPQHF.

This chain connects TRBV5-1 to TRBJ1-2; no clear D gene. V lost 0 bases and J lost 3, with 18 bases in between. The germline V gene has CDR1 SGHRS and CDR2 YFSETQ. The CDR3 runs 17 residues. In DNA form, the CDR3 reads TGCGCCAGCAGCTTGGGCCCTTCCCGCCGATCGGACTATGGCTACACCTTC. Translation gives CASSLGPSRRSDYGYTF.

V gene TRBV30 combines with J gene TRBJ2-7; possible D gene TRBD1, 7 bases. The CDR3 runs to 12 residues. V was trimmed by 5 bases and J by 5 bases, leaving 13 bases between them. From germline, CDR1 is GTSNPN and CDR2 SVGIG (reference sequence). Here the CDR3 reads CAWGLQGNEQYF. In nucleotides, the CDR3 is TGTGCCTGGGGACTACAGGGGAACGAGCAGTACTTC.

Worth noting for this clone: Other DNA sequences in the sample encode the same CDR3. The genes are TRBV30 and TRBJ2-7, with TRBD2 as a possible D gene (6 bases). The V gene lost 2 bases and the J gene lost 7 bases, with 9 bases spanning the gap. The CDR3 is 11 amino acids. The germline CDR1 and CDR2 sequences are GTSNPN and SVGIG (reference sequence). The CDR3 DNA sequence: TGTGCCTGGAGTCTCGGGGGAGAGCAGTACTTC. Translating it yields CAWSLGGEQYF.

J is TRBJ2-3 and V is TRBV2, with TRBD1 matching over 10 bases. The CDR3 consists of 18 residues. Germline loops: CDR1 SNHLY, CDR2 FYNNEI. The V segment lost 6 bases and the J segment 2 bases; nucleotides outside the gene matches: 14. CDR3 sequence reads: CASRYPSGTGDNTDTQYF. The DNA of the CDR3 is TGTGCCAGCAGGTACCCATCCGGGACAGGGGACAACACAGATACGCAGTATTTT.

V usage is TRBV7-2 and J usage is TRBJ1-1; 9 bases match TRBD1. V shed 5 bases, J shed 5 bases, and the junction held 6 bases outside the gene matches. CDR3 length: 14 amino acids. Looked up from germline, CDR1 is SGHTA and CDR2 is FQGNSA. DNA of the CDR3: TGTGCCAGCAGCCGGGACAGGGCGGGTACTGAAGCTTTCTTT. Encoded protein: CASSRDRAGTEAFF.

V and J are TRBV6-5 and TRBJ2-7; D remains ambiguous. This CDR3 has 15 residues. CDR1 and CDR2 from the germline V gene are MNHEY and SVGAGI. V lost 5 bases and J lost 5, with 19 bases in between. Written as DNA, the CDR3 is TGTGCCAGCAGTCCGCCCGGACGGCTCCCCGACGAGCAGTACTTC. Translation gives CASSPPGRLPDEQYF.

This clone was recorded a few times. The CDR3 nucleotides read TGTGCCAGCTCAGAGATCGGGAATGAGCAGTTCTTC. Translation gives CASSEIGNEQFF. The V and J genes are TRBV18 and TRBJ2-1; D is ambiguous. Germline loops: CDR1 KGHSH, CDR2 LQKENI. V was shortened by 5 bases and J by 7 bases, with 9 bases between the two germline ends. The CDR3 length is 12 residues.

The chain joins TRBV7-2 to TRBJ1-6; 7 nucleotides align to TRBD1. CDR1 and CDR2 (germline): SGHTA, FQGNSA. The CDR3 sequence is 13 residues long. V lost 11 bases to trimming and J lost 2 bases; unmatched junction nucleotides: 3. The CDR3 bases are TGTGCCTCGGGGACAGCCTATAATTCACCCCTCCACTTT. Amino acid sequence: CASGTAYNSPLHF.

The chain couples TRBV9 to TRBJ2-5; 8 positions agree with TRBD2. The length of the CDR3 is 15 residues. Germline CDR1 reads SGDLS; CDR2 reads YYNGEE. V trimming: 3 bases; J trimming: 1 base; junction bases outside the gene matches: 5. Written as DNA, the CDR3 is TGTGCCAGCAGCGGGGGCAGCGGGGGCCAAGAGACCCAGTACTTC. Protein product: CASSGGSGGQETQYF.

The CDR3 DNA reads TGTGCCAGCAGCCTTCTAGCGGGGGGGCGATTGGATACGCAGTATTTT. It specifies CASSLLAGGRLDTQYF. This sequence joins TRBV7-2 and TRBJ2-3; 12 nucleotides agree with TRBD2. The CDR3 sequence is 16 residues long. With 5 bases clipped from V and 6 bases from J, the junction kept 9 bases outside the gene matches. Germline CDR1 and CDR2: SGHTA and FQGNSA.

This clone was observed a single time. The J gene is TRBJ1-4, the V gene TRBV29-1, with 9 bases fitting TRBD1. V lost 7 bases and J lost 7; bases outside the gene matches: 4. From germline, CDR1 is SQVTM and CDR2 ANQGSEA. The CDR3 contains 12 residues. CDR3 sequence: CSAGTGTEKLFF. The CDR3 nucleotides are TGCAGCGCCGGGACAGGGACTGAAAAACTGTTTTTT.